These 21 T cell receptor beta chains share one sample of origin, sequenced in a study of cytomegalovirus exposure and HLA in healthy donors. The PCR ran on 60 Vbeta and 13 Jbeta primers. Assay used: immunoSEQ multiplex PCR; TCRdb lists only in-frame clones, some missing. The data show some 120,000 clones, with 70% to 75% seen just once and around 3.9% held by the top ten. The sample comprised PBMCs. Receptors originate from a woman between 40 and 50 years old in good health and CMV-seronegative.

In its sample, this clone was seen a few times. The rearrangement links TRBV29-1 to TRBJ1-1; TRBD1 is a possible D gene (6 bases). The CDR3 covers 13 residues. The germline V gene encodes CDR1 SQVTM and CDR2 ANQGSEA. V lost 4 bases to trimming and J lost 0 bases, with 9 bases between them. CDR3 sequence: CSVVGQLNTEAFF. The CDR3 DNA sequence: TGCAGCGTTGTAGGACAGCTGAACACTGAAGCTTTCTTT.

The rearrangement joins TRBV7-2 to TRBJ1-1; D remains ambiguous. Germline CDR1 is SGHTA and CDR2 is FQGNSA. The ends were cut back, 1 base at V and 4 bases at J, with 10 bases in the middle. CDR3 size: 14 residues. Written as DNA, the CDR3 is TGTGCCAGCAGCTTAGTTATACTAGGCACTGAAGCTTTCTTT. This translates into CASSLVILGTEAFF.

In its sample, this clone was seen a few times. The V and J genes are TRBV7-9 and TRBJ2-3, with 11 bases aligning to TRBD1. The germline V gene encodes CDR1 SEHNR and CDR2 FQNEAQ (reference sequence). Germline trimming cut 5 bases from V and 5 bases from J; bases unmatched to any gene: 3. The CDR3 runs 14 residues. The CDR3 DNA follows: TGTGCCAGCAGCCCAGGGACAGGGGGAGATACGCAGTATTTT. It codes for CASSPGTGGDTQYF. The full variable domain, with the rest looked up from reference TRBV7-9 and TRBJ2-3, is DTGVSQNPRHKITKRGQNVTFRCDPISEHNRLYWYRQTLGQGPEFLTYFQNEAQLEKSRLLSDRFSAERPKGSFSTLEIQRTEQGDSAMYLCASSPGTGGDTQYFGPGTRLTVL.

A few counts support this clone. The chain couples TRBV11-2 to TRBJ1-1, with D tentatively TRBD1 (6 bases). The CDR3 is made up of 18 amino acids. CDR1 SGHAT and CDR2 FQNNGV come from the germline V gene. Trimming shortened V by 5 bases and J by 1 base, and 23 bases separated the two germline ends. The CDR3, as DNA: TGTGCCAGCAGCCCGGGGTGGGGGGGCAGCCGACCGAACACTGAAGCTTTCTTT. It specifies CASSPGWGGSRPNTEAFF. Looking up the rest from reference TRBV11-2 and TRBJ1-1 gives the full variable domain: EAGVAQSPRYKIIEKRQSVAFWCNPISGHATLYWYQQILGQGPKLLIQFQNNGVVDDSQLPKDRFSAERLKGVDSTLKIQPAKLEDSAVYLCASSPGWGGSRPNTEAFFGQGTRLTVV.

J is TRBJ2-1 and V is TRBV7-7, with no clear D. Germline CDR1 is SSHAT and CDR2 is FNYEAQ (reference sequence). Deletions cut 1 base from V and 5 bases from J, with 15 bases between. This CDR3 comprises 16 residues. CDR3 nucleotide sequence: TGTGCCAGCAGCTTAGAGGTTTACCAGGCCGACAATGAGCAGTTCTTC. Its protein is CASSLEVYQADNEQFF.

The V gene is TRBV21-1, the J gene TRBJ1-5; the table assigns TRBD1, which was not confirmed against the DNA. TRBV21-1 is a documented pseudogene. The CDR3 is 14 amino acids. CDR3 nucleotide sequence: TGTGCCAGCAGCACTAGGACAGGGCATCAGCCCCAGCATTTT. This gives the protein CASSTRTGHQPQHF.

This chain connects TRBV4-3 to TRBJ2-5; the D is unclear. Germline V gene lookup returns CDR1 LGHNA and CDR2 YSLEER. The V gene lost 0 bases and the J gene lost 5 bases, with 13 bases spanning the gap. The CDR3 contains 15 residues. CDR3 in amino acids: CASSQDPAGWETQYF. As DNA, the CDR3 is TGCGCCAGCAGCCAAGACCCGGCAGGCTGGGAGACCCAGTACTTC.

This chain links TRBV4-3 with TRBJ2-5; the D gene is possibly TRBD2 (5 bases). The end of the DNA is better explained by TRBJ2-7, so the J call may be wrong. The length of the CDR3 is 15 residues. Germline CDR1 is LGHNA and CDR2 is YSLEER. The DNA for the CDR3 is TGCGCCAGCAGCCAAGATTGGGCGGGCTCCTACGAGCAGTACTTC. Amino acid sequence: CASSQDWAGSYEQYF.

The chain joins TRBV28 to TRBJ1-6; D unclear. The CDR3 has 13 residues. Germline V gene data show CDR1 as MDHEN and CDR2 as SYDVKM. With 11 bases removed from V and 8 bases from J, the gap between germline ends came to 16 bases. CDR3 nucleotides: TGTGCCGGGAGGGCGAGTTGGGATTCACCCCTCCACTTT. It yields the protein CAGRASWDSPLHF.

The chain recombines TRBV13 with TRBJ1-1, with no clear D. The CDR3 has 14 residues. The V gene's germline CDR1 is PRHDT and CDR2 FYEKMQ (reference sequence). V was shortened by 0 bases and J by 1 base, with 6 bases between the two germline ends. CDR3 protein: CASSLGAKNTEAFF. The CDR3 DNA sequence: TGTGCCAGCAGCTTAGGGGCAAAGAACACTGAAGCTTTCTTT.

This chain uses TRBV19 with TRBJ2-3; D ambiguous. Trimming cost V 4 bases and J 5 bases, with 13 bases left between them. The CDR3 has 14 residues. In germline, CDR1 is LNHDA, CDR2 SQIVND (reference sequence). CDR3 protein: CASSNSLGGDTQYF. CDR3 sequence (DNA): TGTGCCAGTAGTAATTCCCTAGGCGGAGATACGCAGTATTTT.

The chain has TRBV6-1 and TRBJ2-7; 9 bases are shared with TRBD1. Germline trimming cut 1 base from V and 7 bases from J; bases unmatched to any gene: 17. CDR3 length: 18 residues. Germline-derived CDR1 and CDR2 are MNHNS and SASEGT. In DNA, the CDR3 is TGTGCCAGCAGTGAAGGGACGGAACAGGGGGCCCCGATTTGGGAGCAGTACTTC. Amino acids: CASSEGTEQGAPIWEQYF.

The V gene is TRBV5-4, the J gene TRBJ2-7, with D perhaps TRBD1 (8 bases). Germline loops: CDR1 SGHNT, CDR2 YYREEE (reference sequence). V lost 4 bases and J lost 7, with 18 bases in between. This CDR3 spans 14 amino acids. Written as DNA, the CDR3 is TGTGCCAGCAGCCCACTGACAGGGGAGGGGGAGCAGTACTTC. It translates to CASSPLTGEGEQYF.

V is TRBV11-2 and J is TRBJ2-7; maybe TRBD2 (6 bases). CDR1 and CDR2 (germline): SGHAT, FQNNGV. V lost 2 bases to trimming and J lost 3 bases, with 17 bases between them. The CDR3 length is 16 residues. Here the CDR3 reads CASSLWGSGGNYEQYF. DNA of the CDR3: TGTGCCAGCAGCTTATGGGGTAGCGGAGGGAACTACGAGCAGTACTTC.

CDR3 coding DNA: TGCGCCAGCAGCCAAAATGCAGGGTTCACCTACAATGAGCAGTTCTTC. This codes for CASSQNAGFTYNEQFF. This chain joins TRBV4-3 and TRBJ2-1, with a tentative D call TRBD1 (5 bases). Germline CDR1 LGHNA, CDR2 YSLEER. The CDR3 spans 16 residues. V lost 2 bases to trimming and J lost 2 bases, with 13 bases between them.

This clone has only a few counts. V gene TRBV5-4 combines with J gene TRBJ1-2; tentatively, D is TRBD1 (6 bases). Germline V gives CDR1 SGHNT, CDR2 YYREEE (reference sequence). The CDR3 contains 16 residues. The V end was cut by 0 bases, the J end by 8 bases, with 20 bases between. Here the CDR3 DNA reads TGTGCCAGCAGCTTGGATGAGGCAGGGGCTACGGGCGGCTACACCTTC. Amino acids: CASSLDEAGATGGYTF.

The chain is built from TRBV4-3 and TRBJ2-2; no definite D call. V dropped 2 bases and J dropped 3 bases, with 13 bases sitting between them. CDR3 length: 16 amino acids. CDR1 and CDR2 (germline): LGHNA, YSLEER. CDR3 in DNA: TGCGCCAGCAGCCAACCCACTCCGGTTGACACCGGGGAGCTGTTTTTT. Amino acid sequence: CASSQPTPVDTGELFF.

This clone was counted between two and nine times. The V and J genes are TRBV9 and TRBJ2-3, with 12 bases identical to TRBD2. Germline V gene data show CDR1 as SGDLS and CDR2 as YYNGEE. With 0 bases clipped from V and 6 bases from J, the junction kept 14 bases outside the gene matches. The length of the CDR3 is 19 residues. CDR3 sequence: CASSVAGRTSGTFLDTQYF. DNA for the CDR3: TGTGCCAGCAGCGTAGCCGGCCGGACTAGCGGGACCTTTCTGGATACGCAGTATTTT.

The chain recombines TRBV6-1 with TRBJ1-4, with TRBD1 matching over 7 bases. CDR1 is MNHNS and CDR2 is SASEGT in the germline V gene. The CDR3 length is 15 residues. The V segment lost 4 bases and the J segment 5 bases; nucleotides outside the gene matches: 7. CDR3 nucleotides: TGTGCCAGCAGTGGAAGGGGGCAGCTAAATGAAAAACTGTTTTTT. As protein: CASSGRGQLNEKLFF.

The rearrangement links TRBV2 to TRBJ1-6; possibly TRBD1 for D (6 bases). Germline lookup yields CDR1 SNHLY and CDR2 FYNNEI. Trimming shortened V by 4 bases and J by 4 bases, and 8 bases separated the two germline ends. The CDR3 totals 14 residues. In DNA form, the CDR3 reads TGTGCCAGCAGTGTTGGACAGTATAATTCACCCCTCCACTTT. Translation: CASSVGQYNSPLHF.

V is TRBV5-6 and J is TRBJ1-1; possibly TRBD1 for D (6 bases). Germline V gene sequence: CDR1 SGHDT, CDR2 YYEEEE. V dropped 3 bases and J dropped 8 bases, with 14 bases sitting between them. The CDR3 loop spans 13 amino acids. CDR3 in DNA: TGTGCCAGCAGCTCCAGCGGGGGCGTCGAAGCTTTCTTT. Translating it yields CASSSSGGVEAFF.